The source of this T cell receptor beta chain is a study of cytomegalovirus exposure and HLA in healthy donors. The PCR ran on 60 Vbeta and 13 Jbeta primers. The method was immunoSEQ multiplex PCR; TCRdb's version includes in-frame clones alone and lacks a portion of them. Counted here are about 87,000 clones, 65% to 75% occurring once; the ten biggest clones make up under 25%. As to this clone: Antigen specificity is unknown.

General study points: In a later analysis, the majority of CMV-associated beta chains seemingly showed HLA restriction. A later analysis, which compared TCR beta chains of equal frequency, found the HLA-associated ones more clonally expanded. As confirmed in vitro, three CMV-associated chains were specific for CMV antigens. In an earlier analysis, productive rearrangement rates for most beta V segments clustered near 87% or 30%.

Germline assignment: CDR1 MNHEY and CDR2 SMNVEV (reference sequence). V was clipped by 5 bases and J by 0 bases, with 8 bases between them. There are 14 residues in the CDR3. The source material was PBMCs. The chain employs TRBV27 and TRBJ1-5; D perhaps matches TRBD1 (6 bases). This clonotype was obtained from a young man in good health and CMV-seropositive. In nucleotides, the CDR3 is TGTGCCAGCAGTGGACAGTATAGCAATCAGCCCCAGCATTTT. Translating gives CASSGQYSNQPQHF.